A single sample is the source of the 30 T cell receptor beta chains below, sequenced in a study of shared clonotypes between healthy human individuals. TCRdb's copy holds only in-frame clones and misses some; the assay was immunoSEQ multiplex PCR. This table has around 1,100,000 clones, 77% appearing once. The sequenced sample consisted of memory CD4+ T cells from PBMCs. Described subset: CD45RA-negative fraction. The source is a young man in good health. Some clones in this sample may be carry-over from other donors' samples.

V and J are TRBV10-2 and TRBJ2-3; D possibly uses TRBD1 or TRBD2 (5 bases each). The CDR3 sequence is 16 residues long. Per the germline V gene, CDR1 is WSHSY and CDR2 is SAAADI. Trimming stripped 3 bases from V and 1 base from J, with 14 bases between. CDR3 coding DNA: TGCGCCAGCAGTGAAATTTGGGGACGTGGCACAGATACGCAGTATTTT. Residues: CASSEIWGRGTDTQYF.

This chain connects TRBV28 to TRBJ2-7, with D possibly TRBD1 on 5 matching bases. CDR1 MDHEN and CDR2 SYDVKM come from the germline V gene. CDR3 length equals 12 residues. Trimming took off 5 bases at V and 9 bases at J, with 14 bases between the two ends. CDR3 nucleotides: TGTGCCAGCAGTCCCGTCCTGGGGCCGCAGTACTTC. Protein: CASSPVLGPQYF. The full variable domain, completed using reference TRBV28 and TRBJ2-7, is DVKVTQSSRYLVKRTGEKVFLECVQDMDHENMFWYRQDPGLGLRLIYFSYDVKMKEKGDIPEGYSVSREKKERFSLILESASTNQTSMYLCASSPVLGPQYFGPGTRLTVT.

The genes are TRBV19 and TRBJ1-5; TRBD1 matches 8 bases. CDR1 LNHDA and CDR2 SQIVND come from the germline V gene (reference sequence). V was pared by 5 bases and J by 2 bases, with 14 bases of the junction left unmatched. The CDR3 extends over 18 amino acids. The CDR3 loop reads CASSPNYLMTGGNQPQHF. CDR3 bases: TGTGCCAGTAGTCCTAATTACCTGATGACAGGGGGCAATCAGCCCCAGCATTTT.

This CDR3 is CASSLEAGDGVEQFF. In nucleotides, the CDR3 is TGCGCCAGCAGCTTGGAGGCGGGAGACGGGGTTGAGCAGTTCTTC. This chain connects TRBV5-1 to TRBJ2-1, with 7 bases identical to TRBD2. Germline V gives CDR1 SGHRS, CDR2 YFSETQ. This CDR3 is built from 15 residues. Losses at the gene ends were 0 bases for V and 9 bases for J; bases not matched to a gene: 9.

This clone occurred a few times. CDR3 sequence (DNA): TGTGCCAGCAGTCGAGCTCGGGACCACTCCTACGAGCAGTACTTC. Its protein is CASSRARDHSYEQYF. The chain uses TRBV6-5 and TRBJ2-7; D tentatively reads TRBD1 or TRBD2 (5 bases each). This CDR3 has 15 residues. CDR1 and CDR2 from the germline V gene are MNHEY and SVGAGI. The ends were cut back, 5 bases at V and 0 bases at J, with 14 bases in the middle.

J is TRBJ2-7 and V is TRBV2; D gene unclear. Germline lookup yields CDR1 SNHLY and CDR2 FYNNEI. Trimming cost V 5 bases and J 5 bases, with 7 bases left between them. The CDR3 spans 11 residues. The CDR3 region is CASSYQNEQYF. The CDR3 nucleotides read TGTGCCAGCAGTTACCAGAACGAGCAGTACTTC. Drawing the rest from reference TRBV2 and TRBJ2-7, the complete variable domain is EPEVTQTPSHQVTQMGQEVILRCVPISNHLYFYWYRQILGQKVEFLVSFYNNEISEKSEIFDDQFSVERPDGSNFTLKIRSTKLEDSAMYFCASSYQNEQYFGPGTRLTVT.

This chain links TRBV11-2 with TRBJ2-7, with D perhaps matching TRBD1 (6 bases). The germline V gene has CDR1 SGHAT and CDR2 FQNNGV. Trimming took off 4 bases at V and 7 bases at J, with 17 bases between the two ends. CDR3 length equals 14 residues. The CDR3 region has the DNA TGTGCCAGCAGCTCTTCCAGGGGTTCGGGGGAGCAGTACTTC. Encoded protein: CASSSSRGSGEQYF.

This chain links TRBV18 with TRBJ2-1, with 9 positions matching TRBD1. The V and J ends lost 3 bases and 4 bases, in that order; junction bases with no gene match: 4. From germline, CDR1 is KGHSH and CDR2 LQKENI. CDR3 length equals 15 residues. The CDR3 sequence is CASSPGQGIYNEQFF. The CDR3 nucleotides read TGTGCCAGCTCACCCGGACAGGGGATTTACAATGAGCAGTTCTTC.

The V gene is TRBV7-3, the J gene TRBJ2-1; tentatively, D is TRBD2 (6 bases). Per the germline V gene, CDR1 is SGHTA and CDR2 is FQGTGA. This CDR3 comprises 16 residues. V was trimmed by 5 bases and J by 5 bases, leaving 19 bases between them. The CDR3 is CASSPRGSGRNNEQFF. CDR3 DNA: TGTGCCAGCAGCCCCCGGGGTAGCGGACGGAACAATGAGCAGTTCTTC.

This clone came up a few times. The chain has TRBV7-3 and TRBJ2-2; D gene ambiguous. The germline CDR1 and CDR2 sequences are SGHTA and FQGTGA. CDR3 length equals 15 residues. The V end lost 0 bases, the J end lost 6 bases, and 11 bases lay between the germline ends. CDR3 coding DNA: TGTGCCAGCAGCTTAACACTGTCAAGTCCCGGGGAGCTGTTTTTT. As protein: CASSLTLSSPGELFF. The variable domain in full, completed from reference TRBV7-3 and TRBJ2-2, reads GAGVSQTPSNKVTEKGKYVELRCDPISGHTALYWYRQSLGQGPEFLIYFQGTGAADDSGLPNDRFFAVRPEGSVSTLKIQRTERGDSAVYLCASSLTLSSPGELFFGEGSRLTVL.

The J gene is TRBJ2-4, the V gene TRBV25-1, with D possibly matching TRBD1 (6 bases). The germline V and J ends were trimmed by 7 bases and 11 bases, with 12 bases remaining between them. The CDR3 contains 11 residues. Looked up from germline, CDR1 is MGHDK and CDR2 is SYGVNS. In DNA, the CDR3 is TGTGCCAGCATCCAAAAGGGGGTTCAGTACTTC. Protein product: CASIQKGVQYF.

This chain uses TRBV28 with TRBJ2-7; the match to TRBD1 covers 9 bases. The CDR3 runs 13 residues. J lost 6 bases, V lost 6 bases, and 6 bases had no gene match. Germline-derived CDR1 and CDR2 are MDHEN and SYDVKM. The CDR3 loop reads CASRKGQGGEQYF. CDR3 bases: TGTGCCAGCAGAAAGGGACAGGGAGGCGAGCAGTACTTC.

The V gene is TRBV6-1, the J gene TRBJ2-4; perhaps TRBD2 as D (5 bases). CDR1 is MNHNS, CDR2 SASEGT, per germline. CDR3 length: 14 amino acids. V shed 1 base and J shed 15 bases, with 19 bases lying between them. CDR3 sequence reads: CASSEGGGELTGYF. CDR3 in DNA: TGTGCCAGCAGTGAAGGAGGAGGCGAGCTGACGGGGTACTTC.

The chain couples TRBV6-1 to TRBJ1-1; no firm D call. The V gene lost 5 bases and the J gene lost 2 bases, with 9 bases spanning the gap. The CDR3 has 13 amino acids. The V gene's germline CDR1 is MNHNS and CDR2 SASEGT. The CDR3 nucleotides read TGTGCCAGCAGTTATCAGATTAACACTGAAGCTTTCTTT. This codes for CASSYQINTEAFF.

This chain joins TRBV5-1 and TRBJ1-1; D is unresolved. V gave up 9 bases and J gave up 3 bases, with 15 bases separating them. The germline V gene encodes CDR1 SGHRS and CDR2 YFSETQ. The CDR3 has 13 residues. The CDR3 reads CATSDTEYTEAFF. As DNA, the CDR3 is TGCGCCACCTCCGATACAGAATACACTGAAGCTTTCTTT.

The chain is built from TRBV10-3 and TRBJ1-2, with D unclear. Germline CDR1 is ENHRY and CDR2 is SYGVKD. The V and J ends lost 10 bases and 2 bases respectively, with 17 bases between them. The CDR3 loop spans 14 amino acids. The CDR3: CATQSPLGNYGYTF. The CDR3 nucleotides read TGTGCCACTCAATCCCCCTTGGGCAACTATGGCTACACCTTC.

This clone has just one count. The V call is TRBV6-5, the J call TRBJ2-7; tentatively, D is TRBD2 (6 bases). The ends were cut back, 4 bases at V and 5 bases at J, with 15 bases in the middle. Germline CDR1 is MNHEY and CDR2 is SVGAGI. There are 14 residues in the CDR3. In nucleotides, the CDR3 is TGTGCCAGCAGTTTGGGCGGGATGGGGCACGAGCAGTACTTC. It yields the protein CASSLGGMGHEQYF.

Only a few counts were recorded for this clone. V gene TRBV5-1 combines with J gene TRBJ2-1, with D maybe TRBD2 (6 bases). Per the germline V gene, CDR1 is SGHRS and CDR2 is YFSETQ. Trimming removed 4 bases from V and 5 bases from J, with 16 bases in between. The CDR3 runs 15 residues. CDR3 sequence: CASSGNIGGDNEQFF. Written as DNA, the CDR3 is TGCGCCAGCAGCGGGAATATCGGAGGGGACAATGAGCAGTTCTTC.

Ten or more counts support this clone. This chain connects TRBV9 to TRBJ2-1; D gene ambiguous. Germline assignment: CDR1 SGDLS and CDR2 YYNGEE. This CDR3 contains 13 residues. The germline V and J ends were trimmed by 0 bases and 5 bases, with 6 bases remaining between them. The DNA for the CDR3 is TGTGCCAGCAGCGTAGCGCCAGACAATGAGCAGTTCTTC. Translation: CASSVAPDNEQFF.

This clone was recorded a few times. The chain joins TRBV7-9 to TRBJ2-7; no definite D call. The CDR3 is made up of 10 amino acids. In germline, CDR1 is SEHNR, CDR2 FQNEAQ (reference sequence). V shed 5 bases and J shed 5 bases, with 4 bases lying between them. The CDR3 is CASSNNEQYF. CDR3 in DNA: TGTGCCAGCAGCAATAACGAGCAGTACTTC.

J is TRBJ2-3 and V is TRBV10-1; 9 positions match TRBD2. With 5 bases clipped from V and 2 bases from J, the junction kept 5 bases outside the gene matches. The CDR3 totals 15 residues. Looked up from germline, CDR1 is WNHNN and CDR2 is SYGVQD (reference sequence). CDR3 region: CASSRLAGITDTQYF. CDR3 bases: TGCGCCAGCAGTCGGCTAGCGGGGATCACAGATACGCAGTATTTT.

The CDR3 spells CSARPFNTQYF. The CDR3 nucleotides read TGCAGTGCGAGGCCCTTTAATACGCAGTATTTT. This chain connects TRBV20-1 to TRBJ2-3; D ambiguous. CDR3 length equals 11 residues. Per germline, CDR1 DFQATT and CDR2 SNEGSKA (reference sequence). V dropped 6 bases and J dropped 7 bases, with 11 bases sitting between them.

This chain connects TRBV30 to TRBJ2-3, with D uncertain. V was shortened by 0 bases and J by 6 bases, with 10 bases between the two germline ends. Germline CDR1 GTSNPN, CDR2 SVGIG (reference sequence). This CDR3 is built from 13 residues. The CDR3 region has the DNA TGTGCCTGGAGTGTTGGGCAGAGCGATACGCAGTATTTT. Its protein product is CAWSVGQSDTQYF.

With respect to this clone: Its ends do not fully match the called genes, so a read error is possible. The CDR3 spells CASSLGGEFDTGAFF. CDR3 nucleotides: TGTGCCAGCAGCCTCGGGGGGGAGTTCGACACTGGAGCTTTCTTT. The chain couples TRBV7-2 to TRBJ1-1; weak D call: TRBD1 (5 bases). CDR1 is SGHTA, CDR2 FQGNSA, per germline. This CDR3 is 15 amino acids long.

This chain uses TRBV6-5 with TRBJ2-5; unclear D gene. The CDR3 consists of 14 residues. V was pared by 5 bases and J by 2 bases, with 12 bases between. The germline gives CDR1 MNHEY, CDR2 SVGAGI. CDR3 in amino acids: CASSTPGQQETQYF. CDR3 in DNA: TGTGCCAGCAGTACCCCCGGGCAGCAAGAGACCCAGTACTTC.

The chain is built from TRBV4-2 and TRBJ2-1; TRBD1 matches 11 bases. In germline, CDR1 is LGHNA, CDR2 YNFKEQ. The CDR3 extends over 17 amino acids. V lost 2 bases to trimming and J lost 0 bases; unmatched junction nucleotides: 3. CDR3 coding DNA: TGTGCCAGCAGCCAAAGGGACAGGGGGAGCTCCTACAATGAGCAGTTCTTC. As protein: CASSQRDRGSSYNEQFF.

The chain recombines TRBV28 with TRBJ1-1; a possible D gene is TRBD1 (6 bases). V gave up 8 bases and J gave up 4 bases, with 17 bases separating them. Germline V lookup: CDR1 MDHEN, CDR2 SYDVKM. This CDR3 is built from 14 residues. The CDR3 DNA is TGTGCCAGCGAAAAAGGGGGAGCTGTCACTGAAGCTTTCTTT. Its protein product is CASEKGGAVTEAFF.

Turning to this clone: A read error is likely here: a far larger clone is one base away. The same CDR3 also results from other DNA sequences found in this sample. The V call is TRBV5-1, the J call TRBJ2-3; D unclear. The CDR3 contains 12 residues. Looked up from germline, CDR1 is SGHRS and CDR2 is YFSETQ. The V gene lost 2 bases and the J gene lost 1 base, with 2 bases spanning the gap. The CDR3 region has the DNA TGCGCCAGCAGCTTCGGCACAGATACGCAGTATTTT. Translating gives CASSFGTDTQYF.

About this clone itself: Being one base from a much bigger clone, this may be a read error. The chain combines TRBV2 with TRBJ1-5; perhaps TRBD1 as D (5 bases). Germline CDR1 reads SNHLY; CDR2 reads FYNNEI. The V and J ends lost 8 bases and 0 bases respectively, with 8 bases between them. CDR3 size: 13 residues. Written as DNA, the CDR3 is TGTGCCAGCCTACAGGATAGCAATCAGCCCCAGCATTTT. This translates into CASLQDSNQPQHF.

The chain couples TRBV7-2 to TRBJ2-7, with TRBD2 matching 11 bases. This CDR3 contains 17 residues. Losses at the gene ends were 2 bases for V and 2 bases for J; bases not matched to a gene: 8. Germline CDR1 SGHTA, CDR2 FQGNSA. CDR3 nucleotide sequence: TGTGCCAGCAGCTTACTAGCGGGAGGATACGAGACCTACGAGCAGTACTTC. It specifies CASSLLAGGYETYEQYF.